The 30 T cell receptor beta chains below come from one sample, sequenced in a study of T cell repertoires in cytomegalovirus infection. TCRdb reanalysed the reads using MiXCR and keeps one entry per CDR3 protein. The sample shows 150,000 to 200,000 distinct CDR3 sequences, roughly a fifth of them seen only once. The material sequenced was PBMCs. The receptors derive from a human donor in good health (CMV status not recorded). Some clones in this sample may be carry-over from other donors' samples.

Concerning this clonotype itself: One junction end does not reproduce the germline sequence, and a read error may be involved. The chain carries TRBV6-5 and TRBJ1-1; D is unresolved. The CDR3 sequence is 16 residues long. The germline CDR1 and CDR2 sequences are MNHEY and SVGAGI. CDR3 in amino acids: CASTLGPRVMKTEAFF. Here the CDR3 DNA reads TGTGCCAGCACATTGGGTCCTAGGGTTATGAAAACTGAAGCTTTCTTT.

The chain has TRBV5-1 and TRBJ1-4, with TRBD1 identical over 10 bases. CDR1 is SGHRS, CDR2 YFSETQ, per germline. The CDR3 consists of 15 residues. V gave up 4 bases and J gave up 11 bases; unmatched junction bases: 11. CDR3 in DNA: TGCGCCAGCAGCGAGCGGACAGGGGGTCGGGGGAAACTGTTTTTT. Protein product: CASSERTGGRGKLFF.

Many counts were recorded for this clonotype. The chain combines TRBV12-3 or TRBV12-4 with TRBJ2-1, with D hard to call. V lost 3 bases, J lost 4 bases, and 7 bases lay in between. The CDR3 spans 13 residues. Here the CDR3 reads CASSLRRYNEQFF. The CDR3 DNA sequence: TGTGCCAGCAGTTTGCGGCGATACAATGAGCAGTTCTTC.

Note on this clonotype: Compared with germline, one end of the junction differs, possibly owing to a read error. This chain links TRBV4-1 with TRBJ2-7, with D perhaps TRBD1 (5 bases). CDR3 length: 14 residues. Germline V gene sequence: CDR1 MGHRA, CDR2 YSYEKL. CDR3 loop: CASSQGIGDYEQYF. The CDR3 DNA sequence: TGTGCCAGCAGCCAAGGTATAGGGGATTACGAGCAGTACTTC.

The J gene is TRBJ1-1, the V gene TRBV4-1; 7 bases line up with TRBD1. The CDR3 covers 15 residues. Germline loops: CDR1 MGHRA, CDR2 YSYEKL. J lost 0 bases, V lost 4 bases, and 5 bases had no gene match. CDR3 in amino acids: CASSLPGQMNTEAFF. The CDR3 region has the DNA TGCGCCAGCAGCCTCCCGGGACAGATGAACACTGAAGCTTTCTTT.

This clonotype was counted many times. The chain is built from TRBV27 and TRBJ2-5; TRBD2 matches 9 bases. The V gene's germline CDR1 is MNHEY and CDR2 SMNVEV (reference sequence). The V gene end was trimmed by 5 bases and the J gene end by 5 bases; junction bases not matched to a gene: 12. CDR3 length equals 16 residues. The CDR3 here is CASSPTARGRAETQYF. The DNA of the CDR3 is TGTGCCAGCAGTCCCACGGCTCGCGGGAGGGCCGAGACCCAGTACTTC.

This clonotype was counted a few times. The rearrangement links TRBV6-5 to TRBJ2-5; D possibly corresponds to TRBD1 (6 bases). Germline CDR1 is MNHEY and CDR2 is SVGAGI. Trimming removed 1 base from V and 1 base from J, with 16 bases in between. The CDR3 is 17 amino acids. The CDR3 here is CASSYLSRGRSQETQYF. For the CDR3, the DNA is TGTGCCAGCAGTTACTTGAGCAGGGGCCGAAGCCAAGAGACCCAGTACTTC.

In this sample, this clonotype turned up many times. V is TRBV19 and J is TRBJ1-5; TRBD1 might be the D (6 bases). The CDR3 contains 15 residues. The V end lost 8 bases, the J end lost 4 bases, and 18 bases lay between the germline ends. The germline gives CDR1 LNHDA, CDR2 SQIVND (reference sequence). CDR3 amino acids: CASQGSREGNQPQHF. Written as DNA, the CDR3 is TGTGCCAGTCAGGGGTCCAGGGAGGGAAATCAGCCCCAGCATTTT. Full variable domain (remainder filled in from reference TRBV19 and TRBJ1-5): DGGITQSPKYLFRKEGQNVTLSCEQNLNHDAMYWYRQDPGQGLRLIYYSQIVNDFQKGDIAEGYSVSREKKESFPLTVTSAQKNPTAFYLCASQGSREGNQPQHFGDGTRLSIL.

This clonotype is categorized as medium-sized. The chain carries TRBV7-8 and TRBJ2-5; TRBD2 matches at 8 bases. V shed 2 bases and J 3 bases; nucleotides not matched to a gene: 11. There are 17 residues in the CDR3. The germline gives CDR1 SGHVS, CDR2 FQNEAQ. The DNA of the CDR3 is TGTGCCAGCAGCTTAATGGGGCCGGGGGGGACCAAAGAGACCCAGTACTTC. Protein product: CASSLMGPGGTKETQYF.

This rearrangement joins TRBV11-1 to TRBJ2-7, with 8 bases identical to TRBD1. The junction had 9 bases not matched to a gene; V was cut back by 3 bases and J by 5 bases. Germline values: CDR1 SGHAT, CDR2 FQDESV (reference sequence). The CDR3 has 15 amino acids. The CDR3 bases are TGTGCCAGCAGCTTCACGGACAGGGCTGGGGACGAGCAGTACTTC. Protein: CASSFTDRAGDEQYF. Using reference TRBV11-1 and TRBJ2-7 for the parts outside the CDR3, the full variable domain is EAEVAQSPRYKITEKSQAVAFWCDPISGHATLYWYRQILGQGPELLVQFQDESVVDDSQLPKDRFSAERLKGVDSTLKIQPAELGDSAMYLCASSFTDRAGDEQYFGPGTRLTVT.

This chain links TRBV4-2 with TRBJ2-2, with 8 bases fitting TRBD1. Germline values: CDR1 LGHNA, CDR2 YNFKEQ. This CDR3 is built from 19 residues. V dropped 1 base and J dropped 4; count of bases not matched to a gene: 14. CDR3: CASSQVVFAGQAFTGELFF. The CDR3 DNA follows: TGTGCCAGCAGCCAAGTTGTTTTTGCGGGACAGGCCTTCACCGGGGAGCTGTTTTTT.

In this sample, this clonotype turned up many times. J is TRBJ2-7 and V is TRBV7-2, with 7 bases lining up with TRBD1. Trimming removed 3 bases from V and 2 bases from J; junction bases left unmatched: 7. The CDR3 contains 15 residues. Germline loops: CDR1 SGHTA, CDR2 FQGNSA. CDR3 nucleotide sequence: TGTGCCAGCAGCTTTTTCAGGGGGAACCCCTACGAGCAGTACTTC. It is translated as CASSFFRGNPYEQYF.

Note on this clonotype: A read error may explain this, as a much larger clone is one base away. This chain connects TRBV11-1 to TRBJ2-3; 8 bases are shared with TRBD2. This CDR3 has 15 amino acids. Trimming removed 4 bases from V and 8 bases from J; junction bases left unmatched: 11. Germline V gives CDR1 SGHAT, CDR2 FQDESV (reference sequence). CDR3 nucleotide sequence: TGTGCCAGCAGCTCGGGACTAGTCGAAAGAGGTACGCAGTATTTT. Its protein is CASSSGLVERGTQYF.

A few counts support this clonotype. V gene TRBV15 combines with J gene TRBJ1-2, with TRBD1 as a possible D gene (6 bases). CDR1 LNHNV and CDR2 YYDKDF come from the germline V gene (reference sequence). This CDR3 has 18 amino acids. V lost 5 bases and J 3 bases, leaving 25 bases between the germline ends. In DNA, the CDR3 is TGTGCCACCAGCGACGGGCGATCGGGGACAAGAGCGGACTATGGCTACACCTTC. Protein: CATSDGRSGTRADYGYTF.

This clonotype has at least ten counts. V usage is TRBV6-1 and J usage is TRBJ2-1; D may be TRBD2 (7 bases). The V and J ends lost 4 bases and 9 bases respectively, with 19 bases between them. The CDR3 covers 15 residues. Germline V CDR1 and CDR2: MNHNS, SASEGT. DNA of the CDR3: TGTGCCAGCAGTGCCCAAAGTGGGGGGGCGGGTGAGCAGTTCTTC. It specifies CASSAQSGGAGEQFF.

This clonotype was found many times. This chain links TRBV7-8 with TRBJ1-3; D may be TRBD1 (6 bases). Trimming removed 1 base from V and 4 bases from J, with 14 bases in between. The CDR3 has 16 residues. CDR1 SGHVS and CDR2 FQNEAQ come from the germline V gene. The chain's CDR3 is CASSLVAGVKGNTIYF. Here the CDR3 DNA reads TGTGCCAGCAGCTTAGTCGCAGGGGTAAAGGGAAACACCATATATTTT.

This clonotype was picked up many times. CDR3: CASSLGQGKGNQPQHF. The CDR3, as DNA: TGTGCCAGCAGCTTAGGACAGGGGAAGGGAAATCAGCCCCAGCATTTT. The chain couples TRBV7-2 to TRBJ1-5, with 8 bases matching TRBD1. V shed 1 base and J 4 bases; nucleotides not matched to a gene: 6. Germline CDR1 SGHTA, CDR2 FQGNSA. The CDR3 runs to 16 residues.

This clonotype was counted a few times. The chain joins TRBV5-4 to TRBJ1-6, with 8 nucleotides matching TRBD1. V lost 0 bases and J lost 7; bases outside the gene matches: 3. This CDR3 has 15 amino acids. Germline V gene data show CDR1 as SGHNT and CDR2 as YYREEE (reference sequence). The CDR3 spells CASSLAGGRNSPLHF. For the CDR3, the DNA is TGTGCCAGCAGCTTGGCAGGGGGCAGAAATTCACCCCTCCACTTT.

This clonotype has just a few counts. The chain is built from TRBV14 and TRBJ2-5; no firm D call. The CDR3 sequence is 19 residues long. The V gene lost 0 bases and the J gene lost 1 base, with 21 bases spanning the gap. The V gene's germline CDR1 is SGHDN and CDR2 FVKESK. The chain's CDR3 is CASSQDMKYGRLAQETQYF. The CDR3, as DNA: TGTGCCAGCAGCCAAGATATGAAGTACGGACGACTTGCCCAAGAGACCCAGTACTTC.

This clonotype was observed a handful of times. The chain has TRBV9 and TRBJ1-6; D possibly corresponds to TRBD1 (6 bases). The V end was cut by 2 bases, the J end by 4 bases, with 7 bases between. CDR3 length: 14 residues. The germline gives CDR1 SGDLS, CDR2 YYNGEE. The CDR3 DNA follows: TGTGCCAGCAGCGTCACAGGGTATAATTCACCCCTCCACTTT. Its protein is CASSVTGYNSPLHF.

This clonotype was seen only a few times. The V call is TRBV2, the J call TRBJ2-2; 7 bases line up with TRBD2. The germline gives CDR1 SNHLY, CDR2 FYNNEI. The CDR3 length is 13 residues. V lost 8 bases and J lost 2; bases outside the gene matches: 2. The CDR3 bases are TGTGCCAGCCGGGGGGACAACACCGGGGAGCTGTTTTTT. Its protein is CASRGDNTGELFF.

This clonotype was seen a handful of times. The rearrangement joins TRBV25-1 to TRBJ2-7; D not certain. Germline CDR1 and CDR2: MGHDK and SYGVNS. The CDR3 consists of 13 residues. The germline V and J ends were trimmed by 3 bases and 4 bases, with 10 bases remaining between them. Written as DNA, the CDR3 is TGTGCCAGCAGTGAGGCCACAACTTACGAGCAGTACTTC. It encodes CASSEATTYEQYF.

This clonotype has ten or more counts. The chain links TRBV2 to TRBJ2-7; tentatively, D is TRBD1 or TRBD2 (5 bases each). The CDR3 is made up of 13 amino acids. CDR1 SNHLY and CDR2 FYNNEI come from the germline V gene. V gave up 11 bases and J gave up 4 bases, with 18 bases separating them. The CDR3 nucleotides are TGTGCCGGAACCCCGGGACCGGAGTACGAGCAGTACTTC. Amino acid sequence: CAGTPGPEYEQYF.

This clonotype appeared a few times. The chain recombines TRBV6-1 with TRBJ2-5; 8 bases map to TRBD2. The J segment lost 3 bases and the V segment lost 6 bases, leaving 12 bases of the junction unmatched. The CDR3 is 16 residues long. In germline, CDR1 is MNHNS, CDR2 SASEGT. This chain's CDR3 is CASRERSGTREETQYF. CDR3 nucleotide sequence: TGTGCCAGCAGAGAAAGATCCGGGACTAGGGAAGAGACCCAGTACTTC.

This clonotype has just one count. Being one base from a much bigger clone, this may be a read error. The chain recombines TRBV12-3 or TRBV12-4 with TRBJ2-5; D gene uncertain. The CDR3 runs to 13 residues. The DNA for the CDR3 is TGTCCCAGCAGTCTAGGGATAGGGGAGACCCAGTACTTC. Translation: CPSSLGIGETQYF.

This rearrangement joins TRBV6-6 to TRBJ2-7; D may match TRBD1 or TRBD2 (5 bases each). Germline V gives CDR1 MNHNY, CDR2 SVGAGI (reference sequence). Trimming shortened V by 6 bases and J by 3 bases, and 15 bases separated the two germline ends. This CDR3 is built from 14 residues. In nucleotides, the CDR3 is TGTGCCAGCAGCTCCGGGACCGACTTCTACGAGCAGTACTTC. Translation gives CASSSGTDFYEQYF.

This clonotype was observed at least ten times. V gene TRBV5-5 combines with J gene TRBJ2-7; 7 nucleotides align to TRBD1. Trimming removed 0 bases from V and 4 bases from J; junction bases left unmatched: 10. Per germline, CDR1 SGHKS and CDR2 YYEKEE (reference sequence). This CDR3 region has 16 residues. The CDR3 region has the DNA TGTGCCAGCAGCTTGGGGTTGAGAGGGGGCAAATACGAGCAGTACTTC. Translated, it gives CASSLGLRGGKYEQYF. The entire variable domain, with the rest obtained from reference TRBV5-5 and TRBJ2-7, is as follows: DAGVTQSPTHLIKTRGQQVTLRCSPISGHKSVSWYQQVLGQGPQFIFQYYEKEERGRGNFPDRFSARQFPNYSSELNVNALLLGDSALYLCASSLGLRGGKYEQYFGPGTRLTVT.

This rearrangement joins TRBV5-1 to TRBJ2-2; 7 positions agree with TRBD2. Losses at the gene ends were 1 base for V and 6 bases for J; bases not matched to a gene: 9. CDR1 is SGHRS, CDR2 YFSETQ, per germline. This CDR3 has 16 amino acids. The CDR3 here is CASSLLSRGRSGELFF. The CDR3 bases are TGCGCCAGCAGCTTGTTGTCGCGGGGGAGGTCCGGGGAGCTGTTTTTT.

This chain uses TRBV2 with TRBJ2-1, with D uncertain. Germline assignment: CDR1 SNHLY and CDR2 FYNNEI. The V and J ends lost 2 bases and 7 bases respectively, with 12 bases between them. This CDR3 has 14 amino acids. CDR3 nucleotide sequence: TGTGCCAGCAGTGAACCCTCCTCCGGAAATGAGCAGTTCTTC. Encoded protein: CASSEPSSGNEQFF.

This clonotype was seen more than once but under ten times. V gene TRBV5-6 combines with J gene TRBJ2-6; no definite D call. Germline assignment: CDR1 SGHDT and CDR2 YYEEEE. V lost 6 bases and J 1 base, leaving 11 bases between the germline ends. This CDR3 spans 15 amino acids. CDR3 bases: TGTGCCAGCACCCTACTCGCTTCTGGGGCCAACGTCCTGACTTTC. Amino acid sequence: CASTLLASGANVLTF.